The T cell receptor (beta chain) described here comes from a study of T-cell reconstitution after alpha-beta-depleted transplantation in children. Many counts were recorded for this clonotype. Its antigen is unknown. TCRbeta library construction was performed incorporating unique molecular identifiers. TCRdb processed the PCR reads anew with MiXCR; each CDR3 protein has one entry. Among approximately 50,000 distinct CDR3 sequences listed, 5.8% were seen once. Germline values: CDR1 MNHEY, CDR2 SMNVEV (reference sequence). The length of the CDR3 is 14 residues. Trimming shortened V by 5 bases and J by 0 bases, and 10 bases separated the two germline ends. Regarding the study as a whole: After one year, T-cell counts and TCRbeta diversity mostly came from new T cells.

The sample here was PBMCs, mostly from graft donor cells, taken 60 days after TCRalphabeta/CD19-depleted stem cell transplant. This TCR was sampled from a female patient between 2 and 15 years old who had a stem cell transplant for aplastic anemia, so the T cells may come from the graft donor. The rearrangement uses TRBV27 and TRBJ1-1; D is uncertain. In nucleotides, the CDR3 is TGTGCCAGCAGTACACGGACCCTGAACACTGAAGCTTTCTTT. Its protein product is CASSTRTLNTEAFF.